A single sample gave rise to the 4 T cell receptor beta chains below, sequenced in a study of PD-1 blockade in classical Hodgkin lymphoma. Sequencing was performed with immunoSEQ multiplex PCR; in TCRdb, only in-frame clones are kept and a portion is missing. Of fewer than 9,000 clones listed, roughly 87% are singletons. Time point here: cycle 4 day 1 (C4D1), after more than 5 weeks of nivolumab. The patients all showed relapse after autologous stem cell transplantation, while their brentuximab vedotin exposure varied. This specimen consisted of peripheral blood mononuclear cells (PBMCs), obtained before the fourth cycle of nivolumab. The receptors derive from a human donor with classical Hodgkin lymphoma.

The DNA of the CDR3 is TGTGCCAGCAGCCTACTCTGGGGGCAGGGAGATGGCGAGCAGTACTTC. Its translation: CASSLLWGQGDGEQYF. This chain connects TRBV2 to TRBJ2-7; D is perhaps TRBD1 (6 bases). Germline CDR1 is SNHLY and CDR2 is FYNNEI. With 6 bases removed from V and 6 bases from J, the gap between germline ends came to 24 bases. This CDR3 is built from 16 residues.

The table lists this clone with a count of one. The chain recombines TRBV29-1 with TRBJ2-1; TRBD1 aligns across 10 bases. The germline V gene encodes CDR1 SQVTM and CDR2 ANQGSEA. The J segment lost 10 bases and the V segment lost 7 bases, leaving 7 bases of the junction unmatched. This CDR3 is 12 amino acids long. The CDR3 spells CSARQGAGEQFF. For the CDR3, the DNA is TGCAGCGCAAGACAGGGGGCTGGGGAGCAGTTCTTC.

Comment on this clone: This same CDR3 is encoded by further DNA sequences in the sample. CDR3 coding DNA: TGTGCCAGCAGTGTGGAGGGTGGCACCGGGGAGCTGTTTTTT. Its protein is CASSVEGGTGELFF. This chain connects TRBV6-5 to TRBJ2-2; a weak D match, TRBD2 (6 bases). The V and J ends lost 5 bases and 4 bases respectively, with 11 bases between them. The germline V gene has CDR1 MNHEY and CDR2 SVGAGI. The CDR3 runs to 14 residues.

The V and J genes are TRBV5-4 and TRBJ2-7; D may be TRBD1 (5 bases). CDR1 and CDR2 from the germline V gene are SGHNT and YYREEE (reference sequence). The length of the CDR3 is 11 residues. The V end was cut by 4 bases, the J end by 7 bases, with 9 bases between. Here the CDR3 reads CASSTQGEQYF. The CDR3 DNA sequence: TGTGCCAGCAGCACCCAGGGAGAGCAGTACTTC.